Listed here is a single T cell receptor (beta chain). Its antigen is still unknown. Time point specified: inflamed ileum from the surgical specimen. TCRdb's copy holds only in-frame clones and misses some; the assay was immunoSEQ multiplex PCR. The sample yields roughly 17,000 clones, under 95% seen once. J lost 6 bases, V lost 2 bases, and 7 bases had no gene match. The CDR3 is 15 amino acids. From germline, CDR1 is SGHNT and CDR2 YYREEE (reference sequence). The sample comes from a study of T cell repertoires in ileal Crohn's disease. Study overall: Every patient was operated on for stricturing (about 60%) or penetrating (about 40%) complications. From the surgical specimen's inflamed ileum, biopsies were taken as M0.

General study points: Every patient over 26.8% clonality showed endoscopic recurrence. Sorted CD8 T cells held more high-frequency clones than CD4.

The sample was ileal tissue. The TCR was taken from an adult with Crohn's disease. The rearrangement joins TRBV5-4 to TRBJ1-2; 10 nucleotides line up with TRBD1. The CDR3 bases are TGTGCCAGCAGCTTTAAGGGGACAGGGGAGGATGGCTACACCTTC. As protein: CASSFKGTGEDGYTF. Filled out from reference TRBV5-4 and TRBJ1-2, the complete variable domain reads ETGVTQSPTHLIKTRGQQVTLRCSSQSGHNTVSWYQQALGQGPQFIFQYYREEENGRGNFPPRFSGLQFPNYSSELNVNALELDDSALYLCASSFKGTGEDGYTFGSGTRLTVV.